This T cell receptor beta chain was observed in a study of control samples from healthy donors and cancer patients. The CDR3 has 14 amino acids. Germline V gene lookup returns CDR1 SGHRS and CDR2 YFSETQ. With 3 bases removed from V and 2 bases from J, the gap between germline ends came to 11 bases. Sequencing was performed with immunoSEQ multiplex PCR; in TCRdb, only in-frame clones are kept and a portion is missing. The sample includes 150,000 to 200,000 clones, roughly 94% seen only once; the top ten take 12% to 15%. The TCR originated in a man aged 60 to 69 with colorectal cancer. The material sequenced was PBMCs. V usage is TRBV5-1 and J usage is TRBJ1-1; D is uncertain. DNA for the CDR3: TGCGCCAGCAGCTCCCGGACGGAAAACACTGAAGCTTTCTTT. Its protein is CASSSRTENTEAFF.